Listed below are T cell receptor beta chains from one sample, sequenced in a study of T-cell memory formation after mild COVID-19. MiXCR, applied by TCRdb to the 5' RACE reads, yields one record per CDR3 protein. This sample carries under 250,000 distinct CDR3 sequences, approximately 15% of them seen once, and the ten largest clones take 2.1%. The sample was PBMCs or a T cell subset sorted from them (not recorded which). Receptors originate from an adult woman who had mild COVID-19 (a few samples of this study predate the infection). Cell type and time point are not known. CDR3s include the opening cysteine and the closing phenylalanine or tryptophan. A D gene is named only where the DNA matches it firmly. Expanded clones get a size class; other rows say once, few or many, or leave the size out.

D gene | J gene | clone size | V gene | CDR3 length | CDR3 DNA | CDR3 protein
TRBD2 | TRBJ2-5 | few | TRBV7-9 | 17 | TGTGCCAGCAGCTTCTCTCTACTAGCGCGGGGACAAGAGACCCAGTACTTC | CASSFSLLARGQETQYF
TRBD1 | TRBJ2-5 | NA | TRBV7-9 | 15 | TGTGCCAGCAGCCGATTGGGACAGCTCCAAGAGACCCAGTACTTC | CASSRLGQLQETQYF
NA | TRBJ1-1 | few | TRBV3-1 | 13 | TGTGCCAGCAGCCAAGAAGTACGACGTGAAGCTTTCTTT | CASSQEVRREAFF
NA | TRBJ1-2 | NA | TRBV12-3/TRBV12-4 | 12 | TGTGCCAGCAGTTTTCAACTTCTTGGCTACACCTTC | CASSFQLLGYTF
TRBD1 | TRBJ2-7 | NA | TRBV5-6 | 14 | TGTGCCAGCAGCATAGGACAGGGGTCCTACGAGCAGTACTTC | CASSIGQGSYEQYF
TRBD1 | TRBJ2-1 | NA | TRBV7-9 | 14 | TGTGCCAGCGGTCCACAGGGGGTATTCAATGAGCAGTTCTTC | CASGPQGVFNEQFF
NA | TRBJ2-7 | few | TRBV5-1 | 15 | TGCGCCAGCAGTAGTATAGTGGGGTCGACCTCCGAGCAGTACTTC | CASSSIVGSTSEQYF
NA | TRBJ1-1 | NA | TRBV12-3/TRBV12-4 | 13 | TGTGCCAGCAGTTCGCGAGGGTCGACTGAAGCTTTCTTT | CASSSRGSTEAFF
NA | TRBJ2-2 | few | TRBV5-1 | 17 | TGCGCCAGCAGCTCAAAGGCCAGGGTTAACCAACCCGGGGAGCTGTTTTTT | CASSSKARVNQPGELFF
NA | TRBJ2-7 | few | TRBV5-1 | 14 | TGCGCCAGCAGCTTGGGGGCCGGGACCTACGAGCAGTACTTC | CASSLGAGTYEQYF
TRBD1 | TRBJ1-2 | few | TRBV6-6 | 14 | TGTGCCAGCAGTTACCGGAAGGGGGCCTATGGCTACACCTTC | CASSYRKGAYGYTF
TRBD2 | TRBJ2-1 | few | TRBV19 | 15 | TGTGCCAGTAGTACCCTAGCGGGAGCTGTTGATGAGCAGTTCTTC | CASSTLAGAVDEQFF
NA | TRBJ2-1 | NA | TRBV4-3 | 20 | TGCGCCAGCAGCCAAGAGGTGGGGGGCGTAGGAGCGCTCCGCGACAGGGAGCAGTTCTTC | CASSQEVGGVGALRDREQFF
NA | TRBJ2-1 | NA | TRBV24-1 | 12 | TGTGCCACCAGTGATTTGCCCGGAAAGCAGTTCTTC | CATSDLPGKQFF
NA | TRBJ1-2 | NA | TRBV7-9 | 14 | TGTGCCAGCAGCTCGGAGGCGGCAGGCGATGGCTACACCTTC | CASSSEAAGDGYTF
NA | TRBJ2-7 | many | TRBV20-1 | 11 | TGCAGTGCTAGACAGGGAAACGAGCAGTACTTC | CSARQGNEQYF
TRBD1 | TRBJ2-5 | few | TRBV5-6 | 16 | TGTGCCAGCAGCCCTCGACAGGGGGAATTTTGGAAGACCCAGTACTTC | CASSPRQGEFWKTQYF
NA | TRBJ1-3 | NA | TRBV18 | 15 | TGTGCCAGCTCACCAGGGACCTACTCTGGAAACACCATATATTTT | CASSPGTYSGNTIYF
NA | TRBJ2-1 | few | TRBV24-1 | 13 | TGTGCCACCAGTGATTTACGGAAGTTAGAGCAGTTCTTC | CATSDLRKLEQFF
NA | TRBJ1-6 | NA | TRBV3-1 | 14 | TGTGCCAGCAGCCAAGAGGGCCGGGGTTCACCCCTCCACTTT | CASSQEGRGSPLHF
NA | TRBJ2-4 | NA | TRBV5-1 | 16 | TGCGCCAGCAGCCCATCCGGAAATTTAGCCAAAAACATTCAGTACTTC | CASSPSGNLAKNIQYF
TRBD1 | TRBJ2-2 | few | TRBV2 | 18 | TGTGCCAGCAGCCCGGGACAGGGGACTACTAGCGGCGGCGGGGAGCTGTTTTTT | CASSPGQGTTSGGGELFF
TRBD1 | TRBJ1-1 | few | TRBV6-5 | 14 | TGTGCCAGCAGTTCCAGGGGGATGAACACTGAAGCTTTCTTT | CASSSRGMNTEAFF
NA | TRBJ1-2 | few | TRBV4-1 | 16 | TGCGCCAGCAGCCACGGCTCTACAGGGTGGGACTATGGCTACACCTTC | CASSHGSTGWDYGYTF
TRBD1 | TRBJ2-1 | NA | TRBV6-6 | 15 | TGTGCCAGCAGTCAGGGGGGACAGGGGTCAAGTGAGCAGTTCTTC | CASSQGGQGSSEQFF
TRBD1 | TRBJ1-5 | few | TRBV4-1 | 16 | TGCGCCAGCAGCCAAGTGCCGGGACAGGGCAGTAAGCCCCAGCATTTT | CASSQVPGQGSKPQHF
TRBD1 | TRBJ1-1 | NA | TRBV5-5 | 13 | TGTGCCAGCAGCTTGTTTCAGGGACAGGGCGCTTTCTTT | CASSLFQGQGAFF
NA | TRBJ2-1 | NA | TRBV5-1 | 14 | TGCGCCAGCAGCTTCACGGGGGCGCACAATGAGCAGTTCTTC | CASSFTGAHNEQFF
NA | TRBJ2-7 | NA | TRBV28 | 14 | TGTGCCAGCAGTCAACAACCCCTGGCGGTCGAGCAGTACTTC | CASSQQPLAVEQYF
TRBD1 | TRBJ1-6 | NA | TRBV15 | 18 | TGTGCCACCAGCAGAGATGGACCCCTCAGGGGGTCAGGATCACCCCTCCACTTT | CATSRDGPLRGSGSPLHF
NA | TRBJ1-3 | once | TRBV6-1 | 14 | TGTGCCAGCAGTGAAGGGGGCACTGGAAACACCATATATTTT | CASSEGGTGNTIYF
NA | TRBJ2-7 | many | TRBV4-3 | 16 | TGCGCCAGCAGCGTATGGGGCGGGGCCGGCTCCTACGAGCAGTACTTC | CASSVWGGAGSYEQYF
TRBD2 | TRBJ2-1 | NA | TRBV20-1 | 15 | TGCAGTGCTGGGTGGCGGGAGCGCATCTACAATGAGCAGTTCTTC | CSAGWRERIYNEQFF
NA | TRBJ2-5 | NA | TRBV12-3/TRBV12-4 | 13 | TGTGCCAGCAGTTTACTTGTTCAAGAGACCCAGTACTTC | CASSLLVQETQYF
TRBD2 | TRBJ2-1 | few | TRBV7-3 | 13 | TGTGCCAGCAGCTTATGGACTAGCAGTGAGCAGTTCTTC | CASSLWTSSEQFF
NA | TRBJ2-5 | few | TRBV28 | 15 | TGTGCCAGCACCCCGGGACATCCAGGTCAAGAGACCCAGTACTTC | CASTPGHPGQETQYF
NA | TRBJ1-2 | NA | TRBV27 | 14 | TGTGCCAGCAGGCCCGGAAGGGGAGCCTATGGCTACACCTTC | CASRPGRGAYGYTF
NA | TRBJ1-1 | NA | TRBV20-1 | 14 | TGCAGTGCTAGAGACACAGGGAGGAGCACTGAAGCTTTCTTT | CSARDTGRSTEAFF
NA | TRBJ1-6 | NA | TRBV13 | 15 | TGTGCCAGCAGCGGGGACCTCTCCTATAATTCACCCCTCCACTTT | CASSGDLSYNSPLHF
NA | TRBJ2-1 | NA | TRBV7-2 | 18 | TGTGCCAGCAGCTTAACCCCCAAGGGCTACAGGATCTACAATGAGCAGTTCTTC | CASSLTPKGYRIYNEQFF
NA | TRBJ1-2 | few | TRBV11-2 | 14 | TGTGCCAGCAGCGACCCAGGGAGGTACTTTGGCTACACCTTC | CASSDPGRYFGYTF
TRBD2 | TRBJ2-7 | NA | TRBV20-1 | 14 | TGCAGTGCTAGGGCCCCCGACTTAGCGGGAGTGCAGTACTTC | CSARAPDLAGVQYF
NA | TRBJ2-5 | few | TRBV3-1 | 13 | TGTGCCAGCAGTCAAGGGCAGTTGGAGACCCAGTACTTC | CASSQGQLETQYF
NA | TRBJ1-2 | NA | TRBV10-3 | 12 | TGTGCCATCAGTGAGGGGACAAGAGGCTACACCTTC | CAISEGTRGYTF
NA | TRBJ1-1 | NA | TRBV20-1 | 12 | TGCAGTGCCCGGGGATCGCACACTGAAGCTTTCTTT | CSARGSHTEAFF
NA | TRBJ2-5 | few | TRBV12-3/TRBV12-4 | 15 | TGTGCCAGCAGTCTGGGACTTACGTACCAAGAGACCCAGTACTTC | CASSLGLTYQETQYF
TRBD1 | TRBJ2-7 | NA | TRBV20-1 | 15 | TGCAGTGCTAGGGCGCCGGGACAGGGGACCTACGAGCAGTACTTC | CSARAPGQGTYEQYF
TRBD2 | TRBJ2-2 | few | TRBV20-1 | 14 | TGCAGTGCCCCAACTAGCGGGCGAACCGGGGAGCTGTTTTTT | CSAPTSGRTGELFF
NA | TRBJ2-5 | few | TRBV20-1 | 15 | TGCAGTGCTAGAGATGCCGGGGACCCCGGAGAGACCCAGTACTTC | CSARDAGDPGETQYF
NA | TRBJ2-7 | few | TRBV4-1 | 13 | TGCGCCAGCAGGCCTACAGGGATGAGTGAGCAGTACTTC | CASRPTGMSEQYF
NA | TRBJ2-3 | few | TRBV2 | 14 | TGTGCCAGCAGGGGGGTAGCGGGCACAGATACGCAGTATTTT | CASRGVAGTDTQYF
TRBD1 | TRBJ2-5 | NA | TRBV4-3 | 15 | TGCGCCAGCAGCCTTCGGCAGGGGGTCCAAGAGACCCAGTACTTC | CASSLRQGVQETQYF
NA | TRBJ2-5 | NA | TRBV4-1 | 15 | TGCGCCAGCAGCCAAGATTGGGAAGGGTCCGGGACCCAGTACTTC | CASSQDWEGSGTQYF
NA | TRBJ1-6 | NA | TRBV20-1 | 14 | TGCAGTGCTTCGGAGGGGGGAGGGGATTCACCCCTCCACTTT | CSASEGGGDSPLHF